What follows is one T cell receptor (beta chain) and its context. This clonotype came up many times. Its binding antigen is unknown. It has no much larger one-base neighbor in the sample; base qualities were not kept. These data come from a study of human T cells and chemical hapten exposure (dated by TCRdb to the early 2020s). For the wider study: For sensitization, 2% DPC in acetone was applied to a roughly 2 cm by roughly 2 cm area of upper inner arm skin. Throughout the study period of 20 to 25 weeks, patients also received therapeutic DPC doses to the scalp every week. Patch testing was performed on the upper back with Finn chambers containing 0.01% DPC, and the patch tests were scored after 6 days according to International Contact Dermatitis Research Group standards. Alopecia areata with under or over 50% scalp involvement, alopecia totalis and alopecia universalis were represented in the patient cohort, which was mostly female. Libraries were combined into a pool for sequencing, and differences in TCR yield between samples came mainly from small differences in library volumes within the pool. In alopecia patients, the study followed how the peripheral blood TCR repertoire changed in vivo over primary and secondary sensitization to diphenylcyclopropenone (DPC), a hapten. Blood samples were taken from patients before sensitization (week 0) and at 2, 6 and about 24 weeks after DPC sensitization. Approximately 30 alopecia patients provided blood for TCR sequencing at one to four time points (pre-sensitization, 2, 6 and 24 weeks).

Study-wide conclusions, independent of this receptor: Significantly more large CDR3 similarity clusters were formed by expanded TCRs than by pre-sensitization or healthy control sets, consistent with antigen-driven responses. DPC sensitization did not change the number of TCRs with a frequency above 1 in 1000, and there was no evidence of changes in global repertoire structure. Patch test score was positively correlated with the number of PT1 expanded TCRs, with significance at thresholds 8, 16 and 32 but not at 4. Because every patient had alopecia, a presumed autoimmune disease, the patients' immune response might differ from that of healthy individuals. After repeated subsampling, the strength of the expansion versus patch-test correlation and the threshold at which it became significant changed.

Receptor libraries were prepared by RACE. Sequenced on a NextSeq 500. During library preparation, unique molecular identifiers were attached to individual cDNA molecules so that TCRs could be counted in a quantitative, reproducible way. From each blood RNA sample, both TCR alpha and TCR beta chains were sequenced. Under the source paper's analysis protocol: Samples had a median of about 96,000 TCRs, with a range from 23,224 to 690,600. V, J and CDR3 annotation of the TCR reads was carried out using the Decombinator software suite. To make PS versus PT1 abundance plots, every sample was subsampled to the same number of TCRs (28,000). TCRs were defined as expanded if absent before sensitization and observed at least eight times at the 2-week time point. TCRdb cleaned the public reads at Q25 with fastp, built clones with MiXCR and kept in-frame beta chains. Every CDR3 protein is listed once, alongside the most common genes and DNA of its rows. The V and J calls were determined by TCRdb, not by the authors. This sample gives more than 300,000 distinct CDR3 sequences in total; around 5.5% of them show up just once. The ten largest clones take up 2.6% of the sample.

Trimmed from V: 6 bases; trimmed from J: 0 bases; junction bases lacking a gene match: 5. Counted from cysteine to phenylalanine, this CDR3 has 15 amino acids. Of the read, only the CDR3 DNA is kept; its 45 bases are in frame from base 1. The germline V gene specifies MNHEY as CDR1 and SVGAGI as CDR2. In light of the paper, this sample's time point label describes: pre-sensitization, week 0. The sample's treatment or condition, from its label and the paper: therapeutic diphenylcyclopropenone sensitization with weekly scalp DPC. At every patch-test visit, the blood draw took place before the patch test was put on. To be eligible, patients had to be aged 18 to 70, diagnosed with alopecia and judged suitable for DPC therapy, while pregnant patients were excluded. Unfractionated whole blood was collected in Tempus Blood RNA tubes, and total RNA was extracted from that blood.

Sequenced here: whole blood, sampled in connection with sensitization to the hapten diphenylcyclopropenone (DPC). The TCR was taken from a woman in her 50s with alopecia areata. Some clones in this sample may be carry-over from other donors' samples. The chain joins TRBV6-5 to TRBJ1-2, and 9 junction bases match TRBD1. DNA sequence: TGTGCCAGCAGGAAGACAGGGGGGACTAACTATGGCTACACCTTC. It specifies CASRKTGGTNYGYTF.